Each of the 2 T cell receptor beta chains below was sequenced from the same sample in a study of T cell repertoires in cytomegalovirus infection. TCRdb redid the calling of the reads with MiXCR, one entry per CDR3 protein. Here the sample spans fewer than 550,000 distinct CDR3 sequences, about a quarter being singletons. Source material: PBMCs. These receptors were obtained from a human donor in good health (CMV status not recorded). Some clones in this sample may be carry-over from other donors' samples.

The chain employs TRBV30 and TRBJ1-2; D is unclear. CDR1 and CDR2 (germline): GTSNPN, SVGIG (reference sequence). The CDR3 loop spans 12 amino acids. The V and J ends lost 1 base and 8 bases respectively, with 11 bases between them. The CDR3 sequence is CAWSAGRRGYTF. Here the CDR3 DNA reads TGTGCCTGGAGTGCCGGGAGACGGGGCTACACCTTC.

This clonotype showed up just a few times. The chain recombines TRBV20-1 with TRBJ1-1, with TRBD1 identical over 9 bases. This CDR3 comprises 17 residues. The germline V gene encodes CDR1 DFQATT and CDR2 SNEGSKA (reference sequence). V lost 1 base to trimming and J lost 4 bases; unmatched junction nucleotides: 13. The CDR3 here is CSARGPGQGTRSTEAFF. In DNA form, the CDR3 reads TGCAGTGCTAGAGGTCCGGGACAGGGAACCCGTAGCACTGAAGCTTTCTTT.